This T cell receptor (beta chain) stems from a study of blood T cell repertoires in COVID-19. The length of the CDR3 is 17 residues. Trimming removed 3 bases from V and 1 base from J; junction bases left unmatched: 5. The germline CDR1 and CDR2 sequences are SGHNT and YYREEE (reference sequence). Using immunoSEQ multiplex PCR, the repertoire was profiled, and TCRdb retains in-frame clones only, with some absent. The table lists roughly 250,000 clones, over 75% of them singletons. Sequenced material: peripheral blood. This chain links TRBV5-4 with TRBJ2-5, with TRBD2 identical over 14 bases. The receptor comes from a woman aged 40 to 50 who had recovered from COVID-19. The chain's CDR3 is CASSSGLAGGLQETQYF. The CDR3 bases are TGTGCCAGCAGCTCCGGACTAGCGGGAGGCCTCCAAGAGACCCAGTACTTC.